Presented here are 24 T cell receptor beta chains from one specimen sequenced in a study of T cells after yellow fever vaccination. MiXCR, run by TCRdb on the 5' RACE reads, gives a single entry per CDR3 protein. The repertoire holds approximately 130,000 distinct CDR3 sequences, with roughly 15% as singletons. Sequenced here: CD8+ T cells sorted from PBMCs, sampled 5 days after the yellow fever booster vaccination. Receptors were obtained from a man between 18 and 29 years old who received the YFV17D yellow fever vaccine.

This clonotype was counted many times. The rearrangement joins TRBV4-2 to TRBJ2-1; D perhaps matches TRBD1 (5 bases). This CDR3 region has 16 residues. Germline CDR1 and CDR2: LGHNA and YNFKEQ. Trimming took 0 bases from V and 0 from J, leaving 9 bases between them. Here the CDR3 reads CASSQDTQGSYNEQFF. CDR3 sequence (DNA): TGTGCCAGCAGCCAAGATACGCAGGGCTCCTACAATGAGCAGTTCTTC.

CDR3 DNA: TGTGCCAGCAGTCCGTCTCGAGCGGGGGACACAGATACGCAGTATTTT. Translation: CASSPSRAGDTDTQYF. This sequence joins TRBV28 and TRBJ2-3; TRBD2 agrees at 8 bases. The length of the CDR3 is 16 residues. Germline V gene lookup returns CDR1 MDHEN and CDR2 SYDVKM. V was clipped by 5 bases and J by 2 bases; unmatched bases: 9.

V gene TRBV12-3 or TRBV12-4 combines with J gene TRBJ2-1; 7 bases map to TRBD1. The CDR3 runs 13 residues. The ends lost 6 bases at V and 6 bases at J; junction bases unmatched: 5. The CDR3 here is CASRDRMGNEQFF. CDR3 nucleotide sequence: TGTGCCAGCAGGGACAGGATGGGCAATGAGCAGTTCTTC.

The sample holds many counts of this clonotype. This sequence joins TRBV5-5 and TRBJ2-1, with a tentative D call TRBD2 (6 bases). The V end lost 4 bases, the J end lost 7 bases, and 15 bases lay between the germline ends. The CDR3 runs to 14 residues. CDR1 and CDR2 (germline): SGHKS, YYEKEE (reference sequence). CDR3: CASSLGGSGNEQFF. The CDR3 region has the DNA TGTGCCAGCAGCCTCGGGGGTTCGGGAAATGAGCAGTTCTTC.

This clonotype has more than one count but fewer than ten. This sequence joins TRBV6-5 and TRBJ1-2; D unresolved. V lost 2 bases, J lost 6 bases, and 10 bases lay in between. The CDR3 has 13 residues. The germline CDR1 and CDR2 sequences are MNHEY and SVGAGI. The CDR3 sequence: CASSYGQDDGYTF. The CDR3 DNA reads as TGTGCCAGCAGTTACGGTCAAGATGATGGCTACACCTTC.

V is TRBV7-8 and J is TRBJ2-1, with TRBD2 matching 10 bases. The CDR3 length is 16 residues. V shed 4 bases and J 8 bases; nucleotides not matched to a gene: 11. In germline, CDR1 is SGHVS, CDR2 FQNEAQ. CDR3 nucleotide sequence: TGTGCCAGCAGCTCTAGGACTAGCGGTCCCTCCCATGAGCAGTTCTTC. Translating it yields CASSSRTSGPSHEQFF.

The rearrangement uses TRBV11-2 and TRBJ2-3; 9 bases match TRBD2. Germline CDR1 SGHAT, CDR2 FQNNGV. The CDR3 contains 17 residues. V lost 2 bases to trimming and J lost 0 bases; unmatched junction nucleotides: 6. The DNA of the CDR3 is TGTGCCAGCAGCTTATGGTTCGCGGGGGGGAGCACAGATACGCAGTATTTT. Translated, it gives CASSLWFAGGSTDTQYF. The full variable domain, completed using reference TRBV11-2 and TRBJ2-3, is EAGVAQSPRYKIIEKRQSVAFWCNPISGHATLYWYQQILGQGPKLLIQFQNNGVVDDSQLPKDRFSAERLKGVDSTLKIQPAKLEDSAVYLCASSLWFAGGSTDTQYFGPGTRLTVL.

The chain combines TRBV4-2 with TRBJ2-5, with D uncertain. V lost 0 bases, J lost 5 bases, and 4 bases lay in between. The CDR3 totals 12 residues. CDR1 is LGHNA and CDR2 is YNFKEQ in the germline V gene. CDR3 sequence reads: CASSQDRETQYF. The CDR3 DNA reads TGTGCCAGCAGCCAAGATCGGGAGACCCAGTACTTC.

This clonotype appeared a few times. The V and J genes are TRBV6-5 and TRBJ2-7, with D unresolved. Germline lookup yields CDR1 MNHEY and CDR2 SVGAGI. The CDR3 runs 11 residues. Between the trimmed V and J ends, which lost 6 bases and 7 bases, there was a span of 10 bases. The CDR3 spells CASSTPNEQYF. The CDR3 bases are TGTGCCAGCAGCACCCCCAATGAGCAGTACTTC.

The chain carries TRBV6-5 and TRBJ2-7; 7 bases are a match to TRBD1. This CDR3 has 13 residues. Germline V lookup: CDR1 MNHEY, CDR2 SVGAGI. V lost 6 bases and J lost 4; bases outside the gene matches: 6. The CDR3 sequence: CASSRGQVYEQYF. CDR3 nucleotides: TGTGCCAGCAGCCGCGGACAGGTTTACGAGCAGTACTTC.

The DNA of the CDR3 is TGTGCCAGCAGTGAGTTCCAGGGTGGAACAGATACGCAGTATTTT. This sequence encodes CASSEFQGGTDTQYF. The chain employs TRBV2 and TRBJ2-3; D is possibly TRBD1 (5 bases). Trimming pared 3 bases from V and 3 bases from J, leaving 13 bases between. Germline V lookup: CDR1 SNHLY, CDR2 FYNNEI. This CDR3 has 15 amino acids.

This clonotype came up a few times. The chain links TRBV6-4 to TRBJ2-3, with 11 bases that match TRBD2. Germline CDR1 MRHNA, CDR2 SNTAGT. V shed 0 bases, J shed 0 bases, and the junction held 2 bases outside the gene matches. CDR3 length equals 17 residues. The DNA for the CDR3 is TGTGCCAGCAGTGACTCTAGCGGGGGGGCCAGCACAGATACGCAGTATTTT. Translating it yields CASSDSSGGASTDTQYF.

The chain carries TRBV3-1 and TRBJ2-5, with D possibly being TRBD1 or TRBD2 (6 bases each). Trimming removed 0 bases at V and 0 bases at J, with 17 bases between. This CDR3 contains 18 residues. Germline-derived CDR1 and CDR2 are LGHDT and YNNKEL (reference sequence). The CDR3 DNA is TGTGCCAGCAGCCAAGATTCTGGGGGGCGGACAGACCAAGAGACCCAGTACTTC. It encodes CASSQDSGGRTDQETQYF.

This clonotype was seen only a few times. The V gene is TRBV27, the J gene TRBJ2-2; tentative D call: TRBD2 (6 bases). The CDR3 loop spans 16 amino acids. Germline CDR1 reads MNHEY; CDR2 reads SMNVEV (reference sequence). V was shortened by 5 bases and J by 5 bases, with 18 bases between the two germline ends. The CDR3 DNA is TGTGCCAGCAGTCGCGGGGAGTGGACACTAACCGGGGAGCTGTTTTTT. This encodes CASSRGEWTLTGELFF.

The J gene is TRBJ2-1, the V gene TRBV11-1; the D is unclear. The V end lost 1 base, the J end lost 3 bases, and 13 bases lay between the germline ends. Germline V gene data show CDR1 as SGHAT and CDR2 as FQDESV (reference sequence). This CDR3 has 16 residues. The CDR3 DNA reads TGTGCCAGCAGCTTAGGGGCGGCTAGTCTCTACAATGAGCAGTTCTTC. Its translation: CASSLGAASLYNEQFF.

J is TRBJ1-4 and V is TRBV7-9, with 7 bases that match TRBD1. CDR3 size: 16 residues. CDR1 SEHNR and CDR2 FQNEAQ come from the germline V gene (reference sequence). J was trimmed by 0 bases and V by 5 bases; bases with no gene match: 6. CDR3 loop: CASSTGTVATNEKLFF. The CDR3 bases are TGTGCCAGCAGCACCGGGACAGTCGCAACTAATGAAAAACTGTTTTTT. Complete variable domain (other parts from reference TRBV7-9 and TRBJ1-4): DTGVSQNPRHKITKRGQNVTFRCDPISEHNRLYWYRQTLGQGPEFLTYFQNEAQLEKSRLLSDRFSAERPKGSFSTLEIQRTEQGDSAMYLCASSTGTVATNEKLFFGSGTQLSVL.

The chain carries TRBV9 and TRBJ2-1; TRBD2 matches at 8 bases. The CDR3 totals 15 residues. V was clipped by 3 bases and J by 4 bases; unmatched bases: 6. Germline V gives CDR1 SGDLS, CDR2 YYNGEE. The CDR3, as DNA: TGTGCCAGCAGCGAAAGCGGGGGCATTTACAATGAGCAGTTCTTC. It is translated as CASSESGGIYNEQFF.

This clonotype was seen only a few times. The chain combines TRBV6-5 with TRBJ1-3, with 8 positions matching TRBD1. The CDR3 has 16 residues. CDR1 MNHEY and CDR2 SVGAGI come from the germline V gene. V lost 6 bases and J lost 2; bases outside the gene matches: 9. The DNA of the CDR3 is TGTGCCAGCAGCCACCGACAGGGGATCACTGGAAACACCATATATTTT. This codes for CASSHRQGITGNTIYF.

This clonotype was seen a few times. The CDR3 spells CASSFGSLNYGYTF. In DNA, the CDR3 is TGTGCCAGCAGTTTTGGCAGCTTAAACTATGGCTACACCTTC. This chain joins TRBV27 and TRBJ1-2; the D is unclear. Germline values: CDR1 MNHEY, CDR2 SMNVEV (reference sequence). The CDR3 consists of 14 residues. V lost 3 bases and J 2 bases, leaving 10 bases between the germline ends.

The CDR3 DNA follows: TGTGCCAGCAGAACAATTCCAGGGGAATGGTCCAAAAACATTCAGTACTTC. This translates into CASRTIPGEWSKNIQYF. This chain joins TRBV6-2 or TRBV6-3 and TRBJ2-4, with D maybe TRBD1 (6 bases). The V gene's germline CDR1 is MNHEY and CDR2 SVGEGT. This CDR3 is 17 amino acids long. V shed 6 bases and J shed 2 bases, with 20 bases lying between them.

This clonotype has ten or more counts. This chain's CDR3 is CASSHPFDEAFF. The CDR3 DNA sequence: TGCGCCAGCAGCCATCCCTTCGATGAAGCTTTCTTT. The chain has TRBV4-1 and TRBJ1-1; D unclear. The germline CDR1 and CDR2 sequences are MGHRA and YSYEKL. The CDR3 is 12 residues long. V was cut by 3 bases and J by 7 bases, with 9 bases left in between.

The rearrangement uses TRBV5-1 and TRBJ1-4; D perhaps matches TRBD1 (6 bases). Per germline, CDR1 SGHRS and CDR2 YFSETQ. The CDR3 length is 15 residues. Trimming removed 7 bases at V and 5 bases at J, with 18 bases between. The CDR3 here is CASCPQDSKNEKLFF. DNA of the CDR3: TGCGCCAGCTGCCCCCAGGACAGTAAAAATGAAAAACTGTTTTTT.

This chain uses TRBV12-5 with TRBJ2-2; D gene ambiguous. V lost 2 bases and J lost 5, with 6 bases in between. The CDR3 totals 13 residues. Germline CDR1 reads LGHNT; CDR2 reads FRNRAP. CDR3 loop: CASGLTQTGELFF. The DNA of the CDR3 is TGTGCTAGTGGTTTGACACAAACCGGGGAGCTGTTTTTT.

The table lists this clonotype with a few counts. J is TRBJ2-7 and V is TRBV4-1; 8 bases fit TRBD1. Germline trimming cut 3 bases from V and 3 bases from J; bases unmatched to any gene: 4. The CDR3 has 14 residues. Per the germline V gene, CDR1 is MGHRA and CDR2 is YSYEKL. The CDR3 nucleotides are TGCGCCAGCAGCCACCCGGACAGGGACTACGAGCAGTACTTC. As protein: CASSHPDRDYEQYF.